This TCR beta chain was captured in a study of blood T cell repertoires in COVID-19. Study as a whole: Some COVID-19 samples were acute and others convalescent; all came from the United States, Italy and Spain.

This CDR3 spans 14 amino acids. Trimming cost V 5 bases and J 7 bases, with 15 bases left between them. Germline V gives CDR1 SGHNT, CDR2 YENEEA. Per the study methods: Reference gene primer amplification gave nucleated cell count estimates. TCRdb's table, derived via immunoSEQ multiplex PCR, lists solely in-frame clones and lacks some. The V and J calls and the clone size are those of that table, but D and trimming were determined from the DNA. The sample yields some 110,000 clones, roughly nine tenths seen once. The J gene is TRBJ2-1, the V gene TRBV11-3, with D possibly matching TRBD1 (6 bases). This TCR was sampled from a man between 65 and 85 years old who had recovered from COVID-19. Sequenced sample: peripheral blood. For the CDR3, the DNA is TGTGCCAGCAGCCCCGAAACAGGGTATAATGAGCAGTTCTTC. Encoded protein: CASSPETGYNEQFF.